This T cell receptor beta chain was sequenced for a study of blood T cell repertoires in COVID-19. Study summary: Italy, Spain and the United States were the sources of the convalescent and acute COVID-19 samples.

The CDR3 covers 13 residues. Unmatched junction bases numbered 4, after V lost 4 bases and J lost 5 bases. The V gene's germline CDR1 is LGHDT and CDR2 YNNKEL (reference sequence). Per the authors' pipeline: Amplification from reference gene primers served as the basis for estimated nucleated cell counts. Clones were sequenced by immunoSEQ multiplex PCR, and TCRdb holds only the in-frame ones, with some missing. The D gene and trimming were derived from the DNA, and the V and J assignments and clone size from that table. The table lists 35,000 to 50,000 clones, approximately 85% of them singletons. The rearrangement uses TRBV3-1 (or the pseudogene TRBV3-2) and TRBJ1-1; TRBD1 matches at 7 bases. Sequenced material: peripheral blood. The source is a human donor in a cohort sampled during active COVID-19. CDR3 sequence reads: CASSLYRGTEAFF. The CDR3 bases are TGTGCCAGCAGCCTATACAGGGGTACTGAAGCTTTCTTT.